These T cell receptor beta chains were read from a single sample in a study of T cells in Graves' hyperthyroidism and ophthalmopathy. TCRdb fed the multiplex PCR reads into MiXCR, producing one record per CDR3 protein. The sample lists over 200,000 distinct CDR3 sequences; roughly a sixth were seen once. The specimen sequenced was blood. The origin of the receptors is a man in his fifties or sixties with Graves' hyperthyroidism. Each CDR3 is given with its conserved first and last residue. A D gene is named only where the DNA matches it firmly. Rows give clone size only sometimes, using once, few, many, or a class for an expanded clone.

clone_size,d_call,v_call,j_call,cdr3_nt,cdr3_aa
few,TRBD2,TRBV25-1,TRBJ2-1,TGTGCCAGCAGTGAATATACGGGACTAGCGGAAACCAATGAGCAGTTCTTC,CASSEYTGLAETNEQFF
-,TRBD2,TRBV20-1,TRBJ2-7,TGCAGTGCAGGCCTAGCGGGAGGGCCGGTCGAGCAGTACTTC,CSAGLAGGPVEQYF
-,TRBD2,TRBV20-1,TRBJ2-1,TGCAGTGCTAGAACCCCGTGGAGCGGGAGGTCGGTCAGGTCCGACAATGAGCAGTTCTTC,CSARTPWSGRSVRSDNEQFF
once,-,TRBV2,TRBJ2-2,TGTGCCACAACTCCGGGATCGAACACCGGGGAGCTGTTTTTT,CATTPGSNTGELFF
-,TRBD2,TRBV25-1,TRBJ2-3,TGTGCCAGCAGTGAAGAGCCGCGGGAGAGCACAGATACGCAGTATTTT,CASSEEPRESTDTQYF
few,-,TRBV27,TRBJ2-2,TGTGCCAGCAGTCGGGGCCGAGCGAACACCGGGGAGCTGTTTTTT,CASSRGRANTGELFF
many,-,TRBV6-1,TRBJ1-5,TGTGCCAGCAGGACGGTTAATCAGCCCCAGCATTTT,CASRTVNQPQHF
-,TRBD2,TRBV4-1,TRBJ2-7,TGCGCCAGCAGCCAAGTCGGGGTTGGGACTATCTACGAGCAGTACTTC,CASSQVGVGTIYEQYF
many,-,TRBV10-2,TRBJ2-5,TGCGCCAGCCGCCTTCGTCCGTCACAAGAGACCCAGTACTTC,CASRLRPSQETQYF
many,-,TRBV6-1,TRBJ2-3,TGTGCCAGCAGAAATACCCGGCCTAGCACAGATACGCAGTATTTT,CASRNTRPSTDTQYF
many,TRBD1,TRBV25-1,TRBJ2-6,TGTGCCAGCAGTGAATCACCCAGCGTGGGACAGGGGGCGCGAGGGGCCAACGTCCTGACTTTC,CASSESPSVGQGARGANVLTF
many,TRBD2,TRBV10-2,TRBJ2-1,TGCGCCAGTAGCAAGGTGCGGGAGGTCGATGAGCAGTTCTTC,CASSKVREVDEQFF
-,-,TRBV7-6,TRBJ2-7,TGTGCCAGCAGCTTAGGCGCGGAGATTTACGAGCAGTACTTC,CASSLGAEIYEQYF
many,TRBD1,TRBV27,TRBJ1-2,TGTGCCAGCAGTTTAATCTCAGGGGGTGACGGCTACACCTTC,CASSLISGGDGYTF
few,-,TRBV5-1,TRBJ2-5,TGCGCCAGCAGCTTGGGGTATAGCGGAAACCAAGAGACCCAGTACTTC,CASSLGYSGNQETQYF
many,TRBD2,TRBV3-1,TRBJ2-1,TGTGCCAGCAGCCCACCGGGACTAGCAGGCAATGAGCAGTTCTTC,CASSPPGLAGNEQFF
few,TRBD2,TRBV5-1,TRBJ2-5,TGCGCCAGCAGCTTGGCCGCGGGAGTAGAGACCCAGTACTTC,CASSLAAGVETQYF
-,-,TRBV18,TRBJ2-1,TGTGCCAGCTCACCCGACCCAACCTACAATGAGCAGTTCTTC,CASSPDPTYNEQFF
-,-,TRBV9,TRBJ1-2,TGTGCCAGCAGCGTAGTTGGTGGCGGTGGCTACACCTTC,CASSVVGGGGYTF
-,-,TRBV5-6,TRBJ1-2,TGTGCCAGCAGCTTGGGCATTGGGTCAGTACGAGGCTACACCTTC,CASSLGIGSVRGYTF